This T cell receptor beta chain was obtained from a study of T cells in localized non-small cell lung cancer. Study conclusions and caveats: Adjacent lung held a median 57 of the top 100 tumor clones. As only one tumor region underwent sequencing, heterogeneity remains possible.

V shed 4 bases, J shed 6 bases, and the junction held 11 bases outside the gene matches. The CDR3 sequence is 17 residues long. CDR1 KGHSH and CDR2 LQKENI come from the germline V gene. The repertoire was sequenced with immunoSEQ multiplex PCR; TCRdb's copy has only in-frame clones and lacks some. The sample includes tens of thousands of clones, about 88% of them seen just once. As to this clone: Its antigen remains unidentified.

Sequencing used peripheral blood, obtained before any cancer treatment. This TCR was recovered from a male donor at least 60 years old with stage I lung adenocarcinoma. This rearrangement joins TRBV18 to TRBJ1-6; 8 nucleotides line up with TRBD1. This CDR3 reads CASSLDNAGQGNSPLHF. The CDR3 nucleotides read TGTGCCAGCTCACTCGACAACGCAGGACAGGGTAATTCACCCCTCCACTTT.